This TCR beta chain was captured by sequencing in a study of blood T cell repertoires in COVID-19. Turning to the study itself: PBMCs, B-cell-depleted T cells, or T cells provided the cDNA or gDNA that made up the material.

Clones were sequenced by immunoSEQ multiplex PCR, and TCRdb holds only the in-frame ones, with some missing. The sample holds about 120,000 clones; roughly 80% are singletons and the top ten take over 6.5%. V dropped 1 base and J dropped 10 bases, with 14 bases sitting between them. CDR3 length: 13 amino acids. CDR1 LGHNA and CDR2 YNFKEQ come from the germline V gene. V and J are TRBV4-2 and TRBJ2-7; D perhaps matches TRBD2 (6 bases). The sequencing input was peripheral blood. The sequence came from a human donor in a cohort sampled during active COVID-19. CDR3 nucleotides: TGTGCCAGCAGCCAAGGCCCTGGGACTCCCCAGTACTTC. Protein sequence: CASSQGPGTPQYF.